This T cell receptor (beta chain) is drawn from a study of cytomegalovirus exposure and HLA in healthy donors. As concerns this clone: Its antigen is unknown.

Notes on the study in general: Among TCR beta chains, those listed as cytomegalovirus-associated numbered approximately 150. Rarity characterized most TCR sequences, yet some public TCRs appeared in many donors. Analysis performed later found roughly 17,000 TCR beta sequences associated with HLA alleles at 0.05 false discovery rate.

The CDR3 has 15 amino acids. Germline trimming cut 5 bases from V and 2 bases from J; bases unmatched to any gene: 7. The germline CDR1 and CDR2 sequences are SGHTA and FQGTGA. PCR involved 60 Vbeta and 13 Jbeta primers. Generated by immunoSEQ multiplex PCR, the TCRdb table keeps only in-frame clones and is missing some. Seen here are about 160,000 clones, about 65% observed once, and the top ten hold under 3.5%. All the people who gave samples were healthy bone marrow donors. The V call is TRBV7-3, the J call TRBJ2-5; 8 nucleotides align to TRBD2. The sequenced sample consisted of PBMCs. The source is a woman aged 25 to 39 in good health and CMV-seronegative. The CDR3 sequence: CASSQTGGGQETQYF. The CDR3 coding sequence is TGTGCCAGCAGCCAGACCGGCGGGGGGCAAGAGACCCAGTACTTC.